The 18 T cell receptor beta chains reported below all come from one sample, sequenced in a study of blood T cells in healthy people across ages. A sample-barcoded 5' primer and a J-beta primer mix were used in a second PCR of about 7 to 12 cycles. TCRdb redid the calling of the 5' RACE reads with MiXCR, one entry per CDR3 protein. Found here are 800,000 to 1,000,000 distinct CDR3 sequences, under 50% of them singletons; the top ten hold roughly 13%. The sequencing sample was made of blood. Receptors were obtained from a man aged 25-45 years in good health.

The CDR3 nucleotides are TGTGCCAGCAGTTTATTTCAGCGGGGGGCCACAGATACGCAGTATTTT. Translating gives CASSLFQRGATDTQYF. The genes are TRBV27 and TRBJ2-3; TRBD2 agrees at 9 bases. The CDR3 runs to 16 residues. Trimming at V came to 1 base and at J to 2 bases, leaving 4 bases not matched to a gene. Germline V gene data show CDR1 as MNHEY and CDR2 as SMNVEV (reference sequence).

The chain is built from TRBV11-3 and TRBJ2-1; maybe TRBD1 (5 bases). V lost 5 bases, J lost 5 bases, and 10 bases lay in between. The V gene's germline CDR1 is SGHNT and CDR2 YENEEA. The CDR3 contains 13 residues. This CDR3 reads CASSPVGDNEQFF. Written as DNA, the CDR3 is TGTGCCAGCAGCCCAGTAGGGGACAATGAGCAGTTCTTC. Full variable domain (missing parts from reference TRBV11-3 and TRBJ2-1): EAGVVQSPRYKIIEKKQPVAFWCNPISGHNTLYWYLQNLGQGPELLIRYENEEAVDDSQLPKDRFSAERLKGVDSTLKIQPAELGDSAVYLCASSPVGDNEQFFGPGTRLTVL.

The chain recombines TRBV4-1 with TRBJ1-2; D is possibly TRBD1 (5 bases). Germline-derived CDR1 and CDR2 are MGHRA and YSYEKL. This CDR3 is 15 amino acids long. Between the trimmed V and J ends, which lost 0 bases and 4 bases, there was a span of 12 bases. CDR3 region: CASSQERGRGYGYTF. In DNA, the CDR3 is TGCGCCAGCAGCCAAGAAAGGGGTCGTGGCTATGGCTACACCTTC.

The chain uses TRBV12-3 or TRBV12-4 and TRBJ2-3; D perhaps matches TRBD1 (5 bases). V dropped 2 bases and J dropped 0 bases, with 12 bases sitting between them. There are 16 residues in the CDR3. The CDR3 region has the DNA TGTGCCAGCAGTTTAAGTGACAGCACTAGCACAGATACGCAGTATTTT. Translating it yields CASSLSDSTSTDTQYF.

About this clonotype: The junction does not match germline at one end; this may be a read error. The chain has TRBV12-3 or TRBV12-4 and TRBJ2-3; 7 bases line up with TRBD2. CDR3 length equals 15 residues. CDR3 sequence: CASTNSGASIDTQYF. As DNA, the CDR3 is TGTGCCAGCACCAACAGCGGGGCTAGCATAGATACGCAGTATTTT.

The chain links TRBV12-3 or TRBV12-4 to TRBJ1-2; 7 nucleotides match TRBD1. J lost 5 bases, V lost 6 bases, and 9 bases had no gene match. CDR3 length: 14 amino acids. The CDR3: CASRPSAGGYGYTF. Written as DNA, the CDR3 is TGTGCCAGCAGGCCCTCGGCAGGGGGGTATGGCTACACCTTC.

The chain employs TRBV7-2 and TRBJ2-7; 10 nucleotides line up with TRBD2. V dropped 5 bases and J dropped 3; count of bases not matched to a gene: 7. This CDR3 has 15 amino acids. Germline lookup yields CDR1 SGHTA and CDR2 FQGNSA. The CDR3 nucleotides are TGTGCCAGCAGCCTGACTAGCGGGTTAGACTACGAGCAGTACTTC. Residues: CASSLTSGLDYEQYF.

CDR3 in amino acids: CASSQEGDSNQPQHF. The CDR3 nucleotides are TGTGCCAGCAGCCAAGAGGGGGATAGCAATCAGCCCCAGCATTTT. The genes are TRBV4-2 and TRBJ1-5; D possibly corresponds to TRBD1 (5 bases). CDR1 and CDR2 from the germline V gene are LGHNA and YNFKEQ. The CDR3 consists of 15 residues. Deletions cut 0 bases from V and 0 bases from J, with 6 bases between.

The chain employs TRBV7-2 and TRBJ2-4; maybe TRBD2 (6 bases). Germline V gene data show CDR1 as SGHTA and CDR2 as FQGNSA. The CDR3 has 15 amino acids. The V end lost 0 bases, the J end lost 5 bases, and 11 bases lay between the germline ends. The CDR3 DNA is TGTGCCAGCAGCTTAGCGGGGGGAGTCCAAAACATTCAGTACTTC. It codes for CASSLAGGVQNIQYF.

CDR3 nucleotide sequence: TGTGCCATCAGTGGTGGGGGAAGCAATCAGCCCCAGCATTTT. Amino acids: CAISGGGSNQPQHF. The chain carries TRBV10-3 and TRBJ1-5; a weak D match, TRBD1 (5 bases). The V end lost 4 bases, the J end lost 1 base, and 8 bases lay between the germline ends. Germline values: CDR1 ENHRY, CDR2 SYGVKD. This CDR3 comprises 14 residues.

This chain uses TRBV12-3 or TRBV12-4 with TRBJ1-1; D might be TRBD1 (6 bases). V was pared by 5 bases and J by 3 bases, with 10 bases between. The CDR3 consists of 13 residues. In DNA form, the CDR3 reads TGTGCCAGCAGTAACAGGGTGTACACTGAAGCTTTCTTT. Protein product: CASSNRVYTEAFF.

The CDR3 spells CASSSRQVNSPLHF. The CDR3 DNA reads TGCGCCAGCAGCTCACGACAGGTTAATTCACCCCTCCACTTT. V gene TRBV5-1 combines with J gene TRBJ1-6; tentatively, D is TRBD1 (6 bases). Germline V lookup: CDR1 SGHRS, CDR2 YFSETQ. This CDR3 has 14 amino acids. Trimming removed 3 bases from V and 6 bases from J, with 10 bases in between.

V and J are TRBV2 and TRBJ1-4, with 11 bases aligning to TRBD1. The CDR3 sequence is 15 residues long. Germline lookup yields CDR1 SNHLY and CDR2 FYNNEI. Trimming at V came to 6 bases and at J to 6 bases, leaving 6 bases not matched to a gene. The CDR3 nucleotides read TGTGCCAGCAGATCCGGGACAGGGGGATATGAAAAACTGTTTTTT. Translating it yields CASRSGTGGYEKLFF. The full variable domain, in which reference TRBV2 and TRBJ1-4 provide the parts outside the CDR3, is EPEVTQTPSHQVTQMGQEVILRCVPISNHLYFYWYRQILGQKVEFLVSFYNNEISEKSEIFDDQFSVERPDGSNFTLKIRSTKLEDSAMYFCASRSGTGGYEKLFFGSGTQLSVL.

This clonotype has more than one count but fewer than ten. The chain combines TRBV7-9 with TRBJ1-2; TRBD1 is a possible D gene (6 bases). This CDR3 comprises 14 residues. The germline CDR1 and CDR2 sequences are SEHNR and FQNEAQ (reference sequence). The ends were cut back, 4 bases at V and 6 bases at J, with 15 bases in the middle. CDR3 amino acids: CASSSVQGSNGYTF. DNA of the CDR3: TGTGCCAGCAGCTCTGTACAGGGAAGTAATGGCTACACCTTC.

The chain combines TRBV10-3 with TRBJ2-3, with 13 nucleotides matching TRBD2. The junction had 5 bases not matched to a gene; V was cut back by 0 bases and J by 5 bases. The CDR3 loop spans 17 amino acids. Germline values: CDR1 ENHRY, CDR2 SYGVKD. The CDR3, as DNA: TGTGCCATCAGTGAGTCCTACACTAGCGGGGGGGAAGATACGCAGTATTTT. Translating it yields CAISESYTSGGEDTQYF.

V and J are TRBV4-3 and TRBJ2-7; the match to TRBD1 covers 8 bases. Germline assignment: CDR1 LGHNA and CDR2 YSLEER. J gave up 7 bases and V 6 bases, and 14 bases lay outside the gene matches. The CDR3 spans 15 residues. CDR3 DNA sequence: TGCGCCAGCAGTCGAGGACAGGGTTCCCACAATGAGCAGTACTTC. Its translation is CASSRGQGSHNEQYF.

Here the CDR3 reads CASSKPGEQYF. CDR3 DNA sequence: TGTGCCAGCAGCAAACCCGGAGAGCAGTACTTC. This chain links TRBV21-1 with TRBJ2-4; the D call of TRBD1 is as the table states it, not checked on the DNA. TRBV21-1 is designated a pseudogene. The CDR3 consists of 11 residues.

This clonotype was detected only once. The V and J genes are TRBV10-3 and TRBJ2-5, with 11 bases that match TRBD2. Unmatched junction bases numbered 2, after V lost 5 bases and J lost 3 bases. The CDR3 sequence is 14 residues long. Germline CDR1 and CDR2: ENHRY and SYGVKD. The CDR3 protein is CAISPSGGKETQYF. CDR3 coding DNA: TGTGCCATCAGTCCTAGCGGGGGGAAAGAGACCCAGTACTTC.